The 10 T cell receptor beta chains listed next were all sequenced from one sample in a study of blood T cell repertoires in COVID-19. Assay: immunoSEQ multiplex PCR; the TCRdb copy retains only in-frame clones and omits some. Altogether 210,000 or so clones are present, roughly 87% being singletons, with the ten largest covering 1.9%. Sample: peripheral blood. The receptors shown here come from a man aged 40-55 years with active or convalescent COVID-19.

The CDR3: CASSGFRGTQPQHF. DNA of the CDR3: TGTGCCAGCAGTGGTTTCAGGGGCACCCAGCCCCAGCATTTT. The chain employs TRBV2 and TRBJ1-5; possibly TRBD1 for D (6 bases). The germline V gene has CDR1 SNHLY and CDR2 FYNNEI. There are 14 residues in the CDR3. V was cut by 4 bases and J by 7 bases, with 14 bases left in between.

The rearrangement joins TRBV9 to TRBJ2-5, with TRBD2 matching 9 bases. CDR3 length equals 18 residues. V lost 4 bases to trimming and J lost 4 bases; unmatched junction nucleotides: 17. The V gene's germline CDR1 is SGDLS and CDR2 YYNGEE. The DNA for the CDR3 is TGTGCCAGCAGCTCCCGGGGAGGTAGCGGGGGTGTATCAGAGACCCAGTACTTC. It is translated as CASSSRGGSGGVSETQYF.

CDR3 DNA sequence: TGTGCCAGCAGCTTAGCGGGGAACGAGCAGTACTTC. This translates into CASSLAGNEQYF. This rearrangement joins TRBV11-2 to TRBJ2-7, with D possibly matching TRBD2 (5 bases). The CDR3 totals 12 residues. The germline CDR1 and CDR2 sequences are SGHAT and FQNNGV. V lost 1 base and J 5 bases, leaving 6 bases between the germline ends.

This clone was counted a single time. The V call is TRBV21-1, the J call TRBJ1-1; the D call of TRBD1 is as the table states it, not checked on the DNA. TRBV21-1 is designated a pseudogene. The CDR3 has 14 amino acids. The CDR3 coding sequence is TGTGCCAGCAGCGATCAGGGTATGAACACTGAAGCTTTCTTT. Its protein product is CASSDQGMNTEAFF.

This chain connects TRBV7-3 to TRBJ2-3, with 9 nucleotides matching TRBD2. The CDR3 has 17 residues. V gave up 5 bases and J gave up 4 bases; unmatched junction bases: 13. CDR1 and CDR2 (germline): SGHTA, FQGTGA. CDR3: CASSPRTAGGLSDTQYF. CDR3 DNA sequence: TGTGCCAGCAGCCCTCGGACTGCGGGAGGGTTGTCAGATACGCAGTATTTT.

This rearrangement joins TRBV28 to TRBJ1-2; D remains ambiguous. Trimming took 1 base from V and 4 from J, leaving 7 bases between them. The CDR3 covers 13 residues. CDR1 and CDR2 from the germline V gene are MDHEN and SYDVKM. CDR3 sequence reads: CASSLYGFYGYTF. In DNA, the CDR3 is TGTGCCAGCAGTTTATACGGGTTCTATGGCTACACCTTC.

Here the CDR3 reads CASSTLSAGNTIYF. In DNA form, the CDR3 reads TGTGCCAGCAGCACACTATCCGCAGGAAACACCATATATTTT. The chain uses TRBV5-6 and TRBJ1-3; no definite D call. Germline V gene sequence: CDR1 SGHDT, CDR2 YYEEEE. CDR3 length: 14 residues. V was shortened by 4 bases and J by 4 bases, with 12 bases between the two germline ends.

The chain employs TRBV7-9 and TRBJ1-1, with 10 bases fitting TRBD1. CDR3 length: 15 residues. Germline loops: CDR1 SEHNR, CDR2 FQNEAQ (reference sequence). Trimming removed 5 bases from V and 1 base from J; junction bases left unmatched: 4. The DNA of the CDR3 is TGTGCCAGCAGCCCGACAGGGGGCCCGAACACTGAAGCTTTCTTT. It is translated as CASSPTGGPNTEAFF. Combining the CDR3 with reference TRBV7-9 and TRBJ1-1 gives the whole variable domain DTGVSQNPRHKITKRGQNVTFRCDPISEHNRLYWYRQTLGQGPEFLTYFQNEAQLEKSRLLSDRFSAERPKGSFSTLEIQRTEQGDSAMYLCASSPTGGPNTEAFFGQGTRLTVV.

This clone was observed once. This chain joins TRBV4-2 and TRBJ2-4; no firm D call. The CDR3 consists of 13 residues. The germline CDR1 and CDR2 sequences are LGHNA and YNFKEQ. V was cut by 0 bases and J by 6 bases, with 6 bases left in between. CDR3 DNA: TGTGCCAGCAGCCAAGATCGCGCAAACATTCAGTACTTC. Protein: CASSQDRANIQYF.

The chain uses TRBV7-3 and TRBJ2-3, with D possibly being TRBD2 (7 bases). V shed 5 bases and J shed 5 bases, with 17 bases lying between them. Germline CDR1 SGHTA, CDR2 FQGTGA. CDR3 length equals 15 residues. Here the CDR3 reads CASSRSGGFEDTQYF. The CDR3 DNA reads TGTGCCAGCAGCCGCTCGGGGGGCTTTGAAGATACGCAGTATTTT.